Presented here are 7 T cell receptor beta chains from one specimen sequenced in a study of cytomegalovirus exposure and HLA in healthy donors. Amplification used 60 Vbeta primers and 13 Jbeta primers. Clones were sequenced by immunoSEQ multiplex PCR, and TCRdb holds only the in-frame ones, with some missing. This sample yields around 120,000 clones, of which about four fifths are seen a single time; about 10% belongs to the top ten. Specimen: PBMCs. The receptors originated from a male donor in good health and CMV-seropositive.

The chain employs TRBV2 and TRBJ2-5, with 7 bases aligning to TRBD1. The CDR3 totals 12 residues. CDR1 and CDR2 from the germline V gene are SNHLY and FYNNEI. The trim removed 4 bases at V and 7 bases at J, leaving 3 bases unmatched. The CDR3 bases are TGTGCCAGCAGTGGACAGGGAGCGACCCAGTACTTC. Translation: CASSGQGATQYF.

This chain uses TRBV2 with TRBJ2-3; 12 nucleotides align to TRBD2. Per germline, CDR1 SNHLY and CDR2 FYNNEI. With 8 bases clipped from V and 6 bases from J, the junction kept 6 bases outside the gene matches. The CDR3 has 14 amino acids. In DNA form, the CDR3 reads TGTGCCAGCGTCCGACTAGCGGGAGTGGATACGCAGTATTTT. It is translated as CASVRLAGVDTQYF. The full variable domain, in which reference TRBV2 and TRBJ2-3 provide the parts outside the CDR3, is EPEVTQTPSHQVTQMGQEVILRCVPISNHLYFYWYRQILGQKVEFLVSFYNNEISEKSEIFDDQFSVERPDGSNFTLKIRSTKLEDSAMYFCASVRLAGVDTQYFGPGTRLTVL.

The chain couples TRBV9 to TRBJ2-2, with 13 positions matching TRBD2. The V gene end was trimmed by 2 bases and the J gene end by 3 bases; junction bases not matched to a gene: 7. Germline V CDR1 and CDR2: SGDLS, YYNGEE. CDR3 size: 18 residues. The CDR3 here is CASSVRLAGGADTGELFF. The CDR3 DNA follows: TGTGCCAGCAGCGTGAGACTAGCGGGAGGAGCGGACACCGGGGAGCTGTTTTTT.

This clone appeared a few times. The chain joins TRBV6-5 to TRBJ1-3, with 9 bases matching TRBD1. V shed 4 bases, J shed 2 bases, and the junction held 6 bases outside the gene matches. CDR3 length: 16 amino acids. Germline V lookup: CDR1 MNHEY, CDR2 SVGAGI. CDR3 coding DNA: TGTGCCAGCAGTTTCAGCGGGACAGGGACTGGAAACACCATATATTTT. Its translation: CASSFSGTGTGNTIYF.

The J gene is TRBJ1-2, the V gene TRBV19, with D unclear. In germline, CDR1 is LNHDA, CDR2 SQIVND (reference sequence). There are 13 residues in the CDR3. With 1 base removed from V and 11 bases from J, the gap between germline ends came to 14 bases. CDR3 DNA sequence: TGTGCCAGTAGTATAGTGGACTCCTTGAGGTACACCTTC. Its translation: CASSIVDSLRYTF.

This chain links TRBV4-3 with TRBJ2-3; D possibly corresponds to TRBD2 (6 bases). This CDR3 comprises 15 residues. CDR1 and CDR2 (germline): LGHNA, YSLEER. The V end lost 4 bases, the J end lost 4 bases, and 15 bases lay between the germline ends. The CDR3 is CASSRRAGRADTQYF. CDR3 in DNA: TGCGCCAGCAGCCGCCGGGCGGGACGAGCAGATACGCAGTATTTT.

This clone was recorded many times. This chain uses TRBV2 with TRBJ1-5; no definite D call. The CDR3 contains 15 residues. CDR1 and CDR2 from the germline V gene are SNHLY and FYNNEI. Trimming removed 4 bases at V and 1 base at J, with 11 bases between. CDR3 amino acids: CASSGEFGSNQPQHF. The CDR3 coding sequence is TGTGCCAGCAGTGGGGAGTTCGGAAGCAATCAGCCCCAGCATTTT.